Listed here are 21 T cell receptor beta chains from one sample, sequenced in a study of blood T cells in healthy people across ages (dated by TCRdb to the mid-2010s). Library prep was done by 5' RACE. Sequencing took place on an Illumina HiSeq 2500. The second PCR ran for roughly 7 to 12 cycles and used a J-beta primer mix along with a sample-barcoded 5' primer. The public reads were run again by TCRdb, first through fastp at Q25 and then through MiXCR, and only productive beta chains were kept. Every CDR3 protein is listed once, alongside the most common genes and DNA of its rows. The sample table records some 760,000 distinct CDR3 sequences; 20% to 30% of these occur just once. 3% to 4.5% of the sample comes from the top ten. The same sample was also used in a study of T cells of mothers and their children.

Sequences were obtained from blood. These receptor sequences come from a boy aged 5-17 years in good health.

A few counts support this clonotype. The V gene is TRBV29-1, the J gene TRBJ2-5; maybe TRBD1 (6 bases). CDR1 and CDR2 (germline): SQVTM, ANQGSEA. This CDR3 is built from 12 residues. The ends were cut back, 7 bases at V and 5 bases at J, with 14 bases in the middle. The CDR3 coding sequence is TGCAGCGGGTCCCAGGGGAGTGAGACCCAGTACTTC. Translation: CSGSQGSETQYF. Full variable domain (remainder filled in from reference TRBV29-1 and TRBJ2-5): SAVISQKPSRDICQRGTSLTIQCQVDSQVTMMFWYRQQPGQSLTLIATANQGSEATYESGFVIDKFPISRPNLTFSTLTVSNMSPEDSSIYLCSGSQGSETQYFGPGTRLLVL.

This clonotype was observed a handful of times. This chain connects TRBV15 to TRBJ1-1; the D is unclear. Trimming removed 0 bases at V and 1 base at J, with 6 bases between. The CDR3 extends over 14 amino acids. Per germline, CDR1 LNHNV and CDR2 YYDKDF (reference sequence). The CDR3 bases are TGTGCCACCAGCAGAGACGCAGGGAACACTGAAGCTTTCTTT. This gives the protein CATSRDAGNTEAFF.

This clonotype was observed a handful of times. The chain recombines TRBV7-6 with TRBJ2-5, with D possibly being TRBD2 (6 bases). V dropped 6 bases and J dropped 5 bases, with 13 bases sitting between them. The CDR3 extends over 13 amino acids. The V gene's germline CDR1 is SGHVS and CDR2 FNYEAQ. CDR3 in DNA: TGTGCCAGCAGTTGGACGCGGGGTGAGACCCAGTACTTC. Its translation: CASSWTRGETQYF.

This sequence joins TRBV20-1 and TRBJ2-1; 9 nucleotides agree with TRBD2. Judging by the DNA end, TRBJ2-7 fits better; the J call may be wrong. Germline CDR1 is DFQATT and CDR2 is SNEGSKA (reference sequence). The CDR3 is made up of 16 amino acids. This CDR3 is CSARPIAGDSSYEQYF. The CDR3 DNA reads as TGCAGTGCTAGGCCAATAGCGGGGGACTCTTCCTACGAGCAGTACTTC.

This rearrangement joins TRBV21-1 to TRBJ2-5; TRBD1, as called in the table, went unchecked against the DNA. Matching the DNA end better, TRBJ2-7 makes the J call doubtful. TRBV21-1 is termed a pseudogene. The CDR3 extends over 15 amino acids. This CDR3 is CASSARRDRGYEQYF. In DNA form, the CDR3 reads TGTGCCAGCAGCGCCCGAAGGGACAGGGGGTACGAGCAGTACTTC.

V gene TRBV5-6 combines with J gene TRBJ2-7; D is possibly TRBD1 (6 bases). CDR3 size: 13 residues. V was clipped by 7 bases and J by 2 bases, with 13 bases between them. The V gene's germline CDR1 is SGHDT and CDR2 YYEEEE. The CDR3 sequence is CASHQDRTYEQYF. The CDR3, as DNA: TGTGCCAGCCACCAGGACAGAACCTACGAGCAGTACTTC.

This clonotype has more than one count but fewer than ten. The chain combines TRBV6-2 or TRBV6-3 with TRBJ2-1; D possibly corresponds to TRBD2 (5 bases). The CDR3 extends over 14 amino acids. The V end lost 6 bases, the J end lost 6 bases, and 15 bases lay between the germline ends. Germline CDR1 MNHEY, CDR2 SVGEGT. The CDR3 DNA reads as TGTGCCAGCAGCCAAGGACTGGGTGGCAATGAGCAGTTCTTC. Translating it yields CASSQGLGGNEQFF.

The chain has TRBV28 and TRBJ2-3; tentatively, D is TRBD1 (6 bases). CDR3 length: 15 residues. V shed 3 bases and J shed 5 bases, with 15 bases lying between them. CDR1 and CDR2 (germline): MDHEN, SYDVKM. CDR3 in amino acids: CASSLTGRNLDTQYF. CDR3 in DNA: TGTGCCAGCAGTTTGACAGGAAGGAACCTAGATACGCAGTATTTT.

The chain combines TRBV7-2 with TRBJ2-1; D may be TRBD1 or TRBD2 (5 bases each). This CDR3 region has 14 residues. V lost 4 bases, J lost 4 bases, and 11 bases lay in between. Germline values: CDR1 SGHTA, CDR2 FQGNSA. The CDR3 here is CASSWDGAYNEQFF. The CDR3 nucleotides are TGTGCCAGCAGCTGGGACGGGGCTTACAATGAGCAGTTCTTC.

There are a few counts of this clonotype. V and J are TRBV2 and TRBJ2-1; D call uncertain. Trimming removed 4 bases at V and 8 bases at J, with 9 bases between. Germline CDR1 is SNHLY and CDR2 is FYNNEI. CDR3 size: 12 residues. Here the CDR3 reads CASSGIPDEQFF. The DNA of the CDR3 is TGTGCCAGCAGTGGTATCCCAGATGAGCAGTTCTTC.

There are many counts of this clonotype. V is TRBV29-1 and J is TRBJ2-7; 10 bases agree with TRBD2. The J call is doubtful: the DNA matches TRBJ2-1 better. The CDR3 spans 14 residues. The germline V gene has CDR1 SQVTM and CDR2 ANQGSEA. The DNA of the CDR3 is TGCAGCGTGAGGGAGGGGACTAGCGTTATGTGGCAGTTCTTC. Encoded protein: CSVREGTSVMWQFF.

The chain recombines TRBV12-3 or TRBV12-4 with TRBJ2-1, with 10 bases aligning to TRBD2. The CDR3 spans 17 residues. V shed 6 bases and J 2 bases; nucleotides not matched to a gene: 10. CDR3 nucleotide sequence: TGTGCCAGCAGGGGGACTAGCGAGGGGGACCCCTACAATGAGCAGTTCTTC. Its translation is CASRGTSEGDPYNEQFF.

The V and J genes are TRBV2 and TRBJ2-5; D unresolved. The germline V gene has CDR1 SNHLY and CDR2 FYNNEI. CDR3 length equals 14 residues. V lost 7 bases, J lost 5 bases, and 17 bases lay in between. The CDR3 DNA sequence: TGTGCCAGCAAAGTAAAAGCCCTCGGCGAGACCCAGTACTTC. It translates to CASKVKALGETQYF.

The sample holds a few counts of this clonotype. The genes are TRBV2 and TRBJ2-7; D not resolved. The germline V gene has CDR1 SNHLY and CDR2 FYNNEI. V was cut by 3 bases and J by 1 base, with 10 bases left in between. This CDR3 region has 14 residues. CDR3 DNA: TGTGCCAGCAGTGATGTCGACAAATCCTACGAGCAGTACTTC. Protein: CASSDVDKSYEQYF. Full variable domain (rest looked up from reference TRBV2 and TRBJ2-7): EPEVTQTPSHQVTQMGQEVILRCVPISNHLYFYWYRQILGQKVEFLVSFYNNEISEKSEIFDDQFSVERPDGSNFTLKIRSTKLEDSAMYFCASSDVDKSYEQYFGPGTRLTVT.

The gene calls are TRBV20-1 and TRBJ2-7; D unclear. Germline-derived CDR1 and CDR2 are DFQATT and SNEGSKA (reference sequence). The length of the CDR3 is 12 residues. V was shortened by 3 bases and J by 2 bases, with 8 bases between the two germline ends. The CDR3 DNA is TGCAGTGCTAGTTCTGCGGCCTACGAGCAGTACTTC. This sequence encodes CSASSAAYEQYF.

This clonotype was observed a few times. The chain has TRBV4-3 and TRBJ2-5; tentatively, D is TRBD1 or TRBD2 (5 bases each). The length of the CDR3 is 16 residues. The ends were cut back, 0 bases at V and 1 base at J, with 12 bases in the middle. Germline CDR1 and CDR2: LGHNA and YSLEER. Written as DNA, the CDR3 is TGCGCCAGCAGCCAAGATTTTTTCGGGACCCAAGAGACCCAGTACTTC. Translating it yields CASSQDFFGTQETQYF.

The chain combines TRBV7-9 with TRBJ1-2; D is undetermined. V was pared by 2 bases and J by 7 bases, with 11 bases between. From germline, CDR1 is SEHNR and CDR2 FQNEAQ (reference sequence). This CDR3 has 13 amino acids. The CDR3 loop reads CASSLSLGGGYTF. The CDR3 region has the DNA TGTGCCAGCAGCTTATCGTTGGGAGGTGGCTACACCTTC.

This clonotype appeared a few times. This rearrangement joins TRBV5-5 to TRBJ2-5, with 7 bases that match TRBD2. The DNA end is a closer match to TRBJ2-7, so the J assignment may be wrong. Germline CDR1 and CDR2: SGHKS and YYEKEE (reference sequence). The CDR3 is 15 amino acids. The CDR3 here is CASSSRSGGLDEQYF. The CDR3 DNA reads as TGTGCCAGCAGTTCACGATCCGGGGGGTTAGACGAGCAGTACTTC.

The chain recombines TRBV28 with TRBJ1-2; tentative D call: TRBD1 (5 bases). The ends were cut back, 2 bases at V and 13 bases at J, with 17 bases in the middle. The CDR3 has 13 amino acids. Germline loops: CDR1 MDHEN, CDR2 SYDVKM. CDR3 DNA sequence: TGTGCCAGCAGTTTAAAATCCTTCCAGGGACTCACCTTC. Its translation is CASSLKSFQGLTF.

A few counts support this clonotype. The chain employs TRBV29-1 and TRBJ1-1; 7 nucleotides match TRBD1. V was clipped by 2 bases and J by 7 bases; unmatched bases: 4. Germline V gives CDR1 SQVTM, CDR2 ANQGSEA. The CDR3 is 12 amino acids. CDR3 DNA: TGCAGCGTTGAACAGGGGGTCGGTGAAGCTTTCTTT. This translates into CSVEQGVGEAFF.

This clonotype has just a few counts. The chain combines TRBV25-1 with TRBJ1-4; TRBD1 is a possible D gene (6 bases). The V gene's germline CDR1 is MGHDK and CDR2 SYGVNS. The CDR3 spans 16 residues. V lost 6 bases and J 4 bases, leaving 18 bases between the germline ends. The CDR3 sequence: CASSPGVSPLNEKLFF. The DNA for the CDR3 is TGTGCCAGCAGCCCAGGGGTCTCACCTCTTAATGAAAAACTGTTTTTT.